The following is a T cell receptor beta chain sequence with its context. This sample was included in a study of pediatric ulcerative colitis. Data came from immunoSEQ multiplex PCR; TCRdb stores just in-frame clones and leaves some out. The table includes roughly 70,000 clones, about 90% detected once. In germline, CDR1 is SGDLS, CDR2 YYNGEE. This CDR3 is built from 15 residues. The trim removed 0 bases at V and 7 bases at J, leaving 6 bases unmatched. The chain carries TRBV9 and TRBJ2-1, with 8 bases identical to TRBD2. Source material: blood. The sequence was collected from a boy between 5 and 17 years old with severe ulcerative colitis. This CDR3 is CASSVAGGDENEQFF. CDR3 coding DNA: TGTGCCAGCAGCGTAGCGGGAGGGGATGAGAATGAGCAGTTCTTC. Using reference TRBV9 and TRBJ2-1 for the parts outside the CDR3, the full variable domain is DSGVTQTPKHLITATGQRVTLRCSPRSGDLSVYWYQQSLDQGLQFLIQYYNGEERAKGNILERFSAQQFPDLHSELNLSSLELGDSALYFCASSVAGGDENEQFFGPGTRLTVL.